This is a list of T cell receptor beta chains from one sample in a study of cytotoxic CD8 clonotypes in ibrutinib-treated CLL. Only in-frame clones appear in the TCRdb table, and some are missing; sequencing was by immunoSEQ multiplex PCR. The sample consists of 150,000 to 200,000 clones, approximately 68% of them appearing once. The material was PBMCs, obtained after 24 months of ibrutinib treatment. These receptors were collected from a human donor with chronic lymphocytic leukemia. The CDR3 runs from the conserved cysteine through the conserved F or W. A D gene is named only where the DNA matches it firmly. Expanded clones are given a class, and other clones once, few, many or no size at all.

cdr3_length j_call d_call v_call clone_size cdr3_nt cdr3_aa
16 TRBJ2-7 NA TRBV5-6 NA TGTGCCAGCAGTACCGCGGGGCTCAAGGCGGGGCGCGAGCAGTACTTC CASSTAGLKAGREQYF
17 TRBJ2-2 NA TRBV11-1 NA TGTGCCAGCAGCTCACCCCGCTCGTCGGCGGTTTCGAGGGGACTGTTTTTT CASSSPRSSAVSRGLFF
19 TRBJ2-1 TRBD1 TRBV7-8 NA TGTGCCAGCAGCTTTTCCTCAGGTGCGACCGGGACAGGGTTGGATGAGCAGTTCTTC CASSFSSGATGTGLDEQFF
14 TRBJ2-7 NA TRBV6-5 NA TGTGCCAGCAGGATCCCGGGACTGAACTACGAGCAGTACTTC CASRIPGLNYEQYF
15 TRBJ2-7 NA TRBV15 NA TGTGCCACCAGCACGTCAGGTGCTCTACGGTACGAGCAGTACTTC CATSTSGALRYEQYF
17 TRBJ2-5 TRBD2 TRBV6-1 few TGTGCCAGCAGTGAACAGGAACTAGCGTGGTCGTTAGAGACCCAGTACTTC CASSEQELAWSLETQYF
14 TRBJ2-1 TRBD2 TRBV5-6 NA TGTGCCAGCAGCTTGGGACTAGCGGAAAATGAGCAGTTCTTC CASSLGLAENEQFF
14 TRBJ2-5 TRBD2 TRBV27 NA TGTGCCAGCAGTCGGGGAGGGCTGGGGAAGACCCAGTACTTC CASSRGGLGKTQYF
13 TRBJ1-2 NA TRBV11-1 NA TGTGCCAGCAGCAAAATACAGACAGATCGCTACACCTTC CASSKIQTDRYTF
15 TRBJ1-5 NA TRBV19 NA TGTGCCAGTAGTATTTGGGGGACCCGCAATCAGCCCCAGCATTTT CASSIWGTRNQPQHF
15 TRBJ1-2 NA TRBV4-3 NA TGCGCCAGCAGCCAGAACAGGGTTTTAAACTATGGCTACACCTTC CASSQNRVLNYGYTF
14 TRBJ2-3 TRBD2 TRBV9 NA TGTGCCAGCAGCGCAGCGGGAGGATCAGATACGCAGTATTTT CASSAAGGSDTQYF
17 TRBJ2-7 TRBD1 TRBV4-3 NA TGCGCCAGCAGCCAAGGACCCGGGACAGGGGGCCTCTACGAGCAGTACTTC CASSQGPGTGGLYEQYF
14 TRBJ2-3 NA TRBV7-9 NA TGTGCCAGCAGCCCAGGGTTAGCAGGGGATACGCAGTATTTT CASSPGLAGDTQYF
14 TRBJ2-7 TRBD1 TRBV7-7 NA TGTGCTAGCAGCTGGGGGACAGGGGCCTACGAGCAGTACTTC CASSWGTGAYEQYF
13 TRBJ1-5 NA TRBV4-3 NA TGCGCCAGCAGCCAAGTAATCAATCAGCCCCAGCATTTT CASSQVINQPQHF
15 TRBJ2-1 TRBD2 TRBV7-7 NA TGTGCTAGCAGCTCAGGACTAGCGGGACACAATGAGCAGTTCTTC CASSSGLAGHNEQFF
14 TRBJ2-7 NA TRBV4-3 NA TGCGCCAGCAGCCAAGATAGGAACTCCCAGGAGCAGTACTTC CASSQDRNSQEQYF
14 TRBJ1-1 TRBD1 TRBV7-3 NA TGTGCCAGCAGCTCGATGACAGGGGCCACTGAAGCTTTCTTT CASSSMTGATEAFF
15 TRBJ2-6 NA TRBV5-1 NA TGCGCCAGCAGCTTGGTCTACTCTGGGGCCAACGTCCTGACTTTC CASSLVYSGANVLTF
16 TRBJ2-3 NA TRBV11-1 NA TGTGCCAGCAGGACCGGGCCCCCGTTTCCCACAGATACGCAGTATTTT CASRTGPPFPTDTQYF
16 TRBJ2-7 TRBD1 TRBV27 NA TGTGCCAGCAGTTTAATCCGGGACAGAGCCTCCTACGAGCAGTACTTC CASSLIRDRASYEQYF
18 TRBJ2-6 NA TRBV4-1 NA TGCGCCAGCAGCCAAGTGGGCTTACCGCAGCCTGGGGCCAACGTCCTGACTTTC CASSQVGLPQPGANVLTF
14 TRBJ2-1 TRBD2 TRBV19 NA TGTGCCAGCGGCCCTAGCGGGAGCTACAATGAGCAGTTCTTC CASGPSGSYNEQFF
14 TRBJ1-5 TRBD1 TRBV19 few TGTGCCAGTAGTGTCACAGGGGGCAGACAGCCCCAGCATTTT CASSVTGGRQPQHF
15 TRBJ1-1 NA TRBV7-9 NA TGTGCCAGCAGTATCCCCCCCCGGGGCCACTTAGAAGCTTTCTTT CASSIPPRGHLEAFF
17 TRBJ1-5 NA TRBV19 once TGTGCCAGTAGTGCCAACCACAGGGTCGCCAGCAATCAGCCCCAGCATTTT CASSANHRVASNQPQHF
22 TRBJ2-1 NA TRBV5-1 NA TGCGCCAGCAGCTTGTATGGGGTTGCAGCATCATTCACTAGCTCCTACTTCAATGAGCAGTTCTTC CASSLYGVAASFTSSYFNEQFF
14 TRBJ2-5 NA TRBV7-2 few TGTGCCAGCAGCTTGTCAGCGGCCAAAGAGACCCAGTACTTC CASSLSAAKETQYF
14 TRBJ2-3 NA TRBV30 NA TGTGCCTGGAGGCGGACAGCCGTGGCGGATACGCAGTATTTT CAWRRTAVADTQYF
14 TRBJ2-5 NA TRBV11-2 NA TGTGCCAGCAGCCGACAGACCCCGCAAGAGACCCAGTACTTC CASSRQTPQETQYF
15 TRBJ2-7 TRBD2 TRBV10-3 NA TGTGCCATCAGTGAGAGTGGGGGACTAGCGGTAGAGCAGTACTTC CAISESGGLAVEQYF
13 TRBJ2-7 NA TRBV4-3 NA TGCGCCAGCAGCCCCTCTGGGAGTTACGAGCAGTACTTC CASSPSGSYEQYF
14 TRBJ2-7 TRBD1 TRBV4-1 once TGCGCCAGCAGGTCTCGGACAGGGGGCTACGAGCAGTACTTC CASRSRTGGYEQYF
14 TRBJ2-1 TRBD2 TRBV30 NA TGTGCCTGGAGTGTTACGACTAGCAGTTCGTCCCAGTTCTTC CAWSVTTSSSSQFF
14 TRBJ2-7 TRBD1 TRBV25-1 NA TGTGCCAGTCCAAGACAGGGTAAGACCTACGAGCAGTACTTC CASPRQGKTYEQYF
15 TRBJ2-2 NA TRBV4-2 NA TGTGCCAGCAGCCAAGAAGGGAGTCATAACGGGGAGCTGTTTTTT CASSQEGSHNGELFF